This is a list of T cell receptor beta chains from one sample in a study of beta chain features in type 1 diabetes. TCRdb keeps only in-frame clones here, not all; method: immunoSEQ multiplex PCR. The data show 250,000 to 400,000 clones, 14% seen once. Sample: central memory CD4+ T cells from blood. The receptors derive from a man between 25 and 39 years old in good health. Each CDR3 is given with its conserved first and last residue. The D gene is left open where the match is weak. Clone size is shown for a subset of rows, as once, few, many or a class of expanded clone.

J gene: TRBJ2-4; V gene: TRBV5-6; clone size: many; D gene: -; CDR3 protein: CASSLEGQKNIQYF; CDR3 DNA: TGTGCCAGCAGCTTGGAGGGGCAAAAAAACATTCAGTACTTC
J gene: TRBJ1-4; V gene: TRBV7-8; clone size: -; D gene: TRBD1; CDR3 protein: CASSSQGAGDEKLFF; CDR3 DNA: TGTGCCAGCAGCTCGCAGGGGGCGGGTGATGAAAAACTGTTTTTT
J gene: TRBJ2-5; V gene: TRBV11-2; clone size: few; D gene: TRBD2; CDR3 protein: CASSFGTRPLQETQYF; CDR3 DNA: TGTGCCAGCAGCTTCGGGACTAGGCCGCTTCAAGAGACCCAGTACTTC
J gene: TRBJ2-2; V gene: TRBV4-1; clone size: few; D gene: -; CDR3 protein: CASSRVGIGELFF; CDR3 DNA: TGCGCCAGCAGCCGAGTGGGGATCGGGGAGCTGTTTTTT
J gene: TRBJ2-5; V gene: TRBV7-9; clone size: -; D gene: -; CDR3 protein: CASSKWQETQYF; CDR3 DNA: TGTGCCAGCAGCAAGTGGCAAGAGACCCAGTACTTC
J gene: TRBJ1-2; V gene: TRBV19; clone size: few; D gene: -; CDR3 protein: CASSPRTHFGYTF; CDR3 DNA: TGTGCCAGTAGTCCAAGGACTCATTTTGGCTACACCTTC
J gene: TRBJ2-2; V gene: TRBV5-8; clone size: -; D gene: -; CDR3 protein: CASSYDGGELFF; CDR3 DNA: TGTGCCAGCAGCTATGATGGCGGGGAGCTGTTTTTT
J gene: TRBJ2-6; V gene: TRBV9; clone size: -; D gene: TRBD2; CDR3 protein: CASSVAFVALAGESGANVLTF; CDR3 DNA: TGTGCCAGCAGCGTAGCATTCGTAGCTTTAGCGGGGGAATCTGGGGCCAACGTCCTGACTTTC
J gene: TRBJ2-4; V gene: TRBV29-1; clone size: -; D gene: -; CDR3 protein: CSVEIDRSQYF; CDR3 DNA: TGCAGCGTTGAAATAGACAGGAGTCAGTACTTC
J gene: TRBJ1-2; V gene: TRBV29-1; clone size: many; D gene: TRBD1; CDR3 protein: CSVEGQGISGYTF; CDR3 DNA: TGCAGCGTTGAAGGACAGGGGATCTCGGGCTACACCTTC
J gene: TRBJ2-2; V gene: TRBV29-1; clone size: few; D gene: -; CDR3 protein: CSVVRGTGELFF; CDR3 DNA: TGCAGCGTGGTGAGGGGTACCGGGGAGCTGTTTTTT
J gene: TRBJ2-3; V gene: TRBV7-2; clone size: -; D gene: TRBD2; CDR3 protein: CASSLREADTQYF; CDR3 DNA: TGTGCCAGCAGCTTGCGGGAGGCAGATACGCAGTATTTT
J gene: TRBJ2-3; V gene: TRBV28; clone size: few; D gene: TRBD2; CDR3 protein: CASIAGGPRDTQYF; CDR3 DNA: TGTGCCAGCATTGCGGGGGGGCCAAGGGATACGCAGTATTTT
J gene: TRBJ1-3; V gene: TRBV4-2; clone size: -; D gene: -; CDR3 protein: CASSQDGPKDTIYF; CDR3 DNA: TGTGCCAGCAGCCAAGATGGGCCCAAGGACACCATATATTTT
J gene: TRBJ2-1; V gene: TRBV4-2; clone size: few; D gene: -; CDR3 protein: CASSRVGGGTANEQFF; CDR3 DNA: TGTGCCAGCAGCCGGGTAGGGGGCGGGACCGCCAATGAGCAGTTCTTC
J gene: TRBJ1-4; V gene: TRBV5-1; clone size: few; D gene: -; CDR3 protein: CASSRGKSEKLFF; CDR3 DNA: TGCGCCAGCAGCCGAGGGAAAAGTGAAAAACTGTTTTTT
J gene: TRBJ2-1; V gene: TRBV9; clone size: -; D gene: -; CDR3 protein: CASSVRAGDEQFF; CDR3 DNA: TGTGCCAGCAGCGTAAGGGCAGGGGATGAGCAGTTCTTC